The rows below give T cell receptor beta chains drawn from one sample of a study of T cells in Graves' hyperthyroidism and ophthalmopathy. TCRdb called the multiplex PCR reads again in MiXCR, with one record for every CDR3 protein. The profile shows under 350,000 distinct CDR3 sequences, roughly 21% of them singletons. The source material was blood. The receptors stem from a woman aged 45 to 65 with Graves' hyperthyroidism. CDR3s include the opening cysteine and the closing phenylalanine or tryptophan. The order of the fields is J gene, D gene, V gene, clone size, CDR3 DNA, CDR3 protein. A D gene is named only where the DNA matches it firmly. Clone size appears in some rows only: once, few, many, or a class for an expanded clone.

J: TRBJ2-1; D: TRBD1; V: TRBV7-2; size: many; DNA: TGTGCCAGCAGCGCCTGGGACAGGGGGCAAAATGAGCAGTTCTTC; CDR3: CASSAWDRGQNEQFF
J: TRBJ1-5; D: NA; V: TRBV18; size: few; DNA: TGTGCCAGCTCACCGACGGGGTCTGAGGCCCAGCATTTT; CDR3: CASSPTGSEAQHF
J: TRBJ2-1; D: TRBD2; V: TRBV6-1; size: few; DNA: TGTGCCAGCGCTAGCGGGAGGGGGAATGAGCAGTTCTTC; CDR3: CASASGRGNEQFF
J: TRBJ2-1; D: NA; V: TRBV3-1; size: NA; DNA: TGTGCCAGCAGCCAAGGCCTCCCCCTCTACAATGAGCAGTTCTTC; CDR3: CASSQGLPLYNEQFF
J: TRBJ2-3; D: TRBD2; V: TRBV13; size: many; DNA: TGTGCCAGCAGCCCGCGGGGTAGCGGGAGGCGGGGCACAGATACGCAGTATTTT; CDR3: CASSPRGSGRRGTDTQYF
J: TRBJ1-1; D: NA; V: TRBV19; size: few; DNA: TGTGCCAGAAGCAAGAACACTGAAGCTTTCTTT; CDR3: CARSKNTEAFF
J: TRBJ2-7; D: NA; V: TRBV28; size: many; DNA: TGTGCCAGCAGTTTCCCCCTGGAGGGCCAGCCATCCTACGAGCAGTACTTC; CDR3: CASSFPLEGQPSYEQYF
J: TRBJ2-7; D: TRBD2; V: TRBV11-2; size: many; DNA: TGTGCCAGCAGTTACGGGACTAGCGGGGTGAGCTCCTACGAGCAGTACTTC; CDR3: CASSYGTSGVSSYEQYF
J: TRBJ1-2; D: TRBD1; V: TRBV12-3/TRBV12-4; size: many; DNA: TGTGCCAGCAGTTTGGAGATCAGGGGGCCCTATGGCTACACCTTC; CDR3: CASSLEIRGPYGYTF
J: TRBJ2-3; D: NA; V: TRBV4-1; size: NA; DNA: TGCGCCAGCAGCCAAGTGCCGGGGGCCCGCTTGGATACGCAGTATTTT; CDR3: CASSQVPGARLDTQYF
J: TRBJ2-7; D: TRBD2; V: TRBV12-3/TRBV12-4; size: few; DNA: TGTGCCAGCAGTAAGGGGAGCGGGAAGCACGAGCAGTACTTC; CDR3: CASSKGSGKHEQYF
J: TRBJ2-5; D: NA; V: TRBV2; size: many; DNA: TGTGCCAGCGGATTCGCGGAAGAGACCCAGTACTTC; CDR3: CASGFAEETQYF
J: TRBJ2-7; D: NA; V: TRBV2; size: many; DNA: TGTGCCAGCAGTGACCCAGGGAAGCCCTACGAGCAGTACTTC; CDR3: CASSDPGKPYEQYF
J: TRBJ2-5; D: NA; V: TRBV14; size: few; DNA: TGTGCCAGCAGCCGGTACGGAGAGACCCAGTACTTC; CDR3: CASSRYGETQYF
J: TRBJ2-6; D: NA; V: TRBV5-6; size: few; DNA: TGTGCCAGCAGCTTACAGACCGGGGCCAACGTCCTGACTTTC; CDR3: CASSLQTGANVLTF
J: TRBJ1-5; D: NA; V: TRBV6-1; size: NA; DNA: TGTGCCAGCAGTGGTGGGACGGCGGGCAATCAGCCCCAGCATTTT; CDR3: CASSGGTAGNQPQHF
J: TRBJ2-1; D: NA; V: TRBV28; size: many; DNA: TGTGCCTTCACCGCCGGGACCGAGCAGTTCTTC; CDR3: CAFTAGTEQFF
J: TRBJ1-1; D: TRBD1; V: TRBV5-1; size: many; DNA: TGTGCCAGCAGCCGTACAGGGGGCACTGAAGCTTTCTTT; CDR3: CASSRTGGTEAFF
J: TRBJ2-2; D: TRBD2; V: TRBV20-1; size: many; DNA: TGCAGTGCTGCGGGAGAGGTCACCGGGGAGCTGTTTTTT; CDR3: CSAAGEVTGELFF
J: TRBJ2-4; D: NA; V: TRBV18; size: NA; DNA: TGTGCCAGCTCACCACAGGGACTAGCCAAAAACATTCAGTACTTC; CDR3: CASSPQGLAKNIQYF
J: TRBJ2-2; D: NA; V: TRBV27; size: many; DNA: TGTGCCAGCAGTTTAATCGAACGAAGGAGGGAGCTGTTTTTT; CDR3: CASSLIERRRELFF
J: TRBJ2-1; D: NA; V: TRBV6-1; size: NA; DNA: TGTGCCAGCAGTCAACCGGGGGCTGCAAAGGAGGGAGATGAGCAGTTCTTC; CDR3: CASSQPGAAKEGDEQFF
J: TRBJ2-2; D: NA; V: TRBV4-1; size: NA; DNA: TGCGCCAGCAGCCAAGCCCCCACGCGTCTCACCGGGGAGCTGTTTTTT; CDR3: CASSQAPTRLTGELFF
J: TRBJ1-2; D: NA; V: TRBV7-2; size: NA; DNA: TGTGCCAGCAGCCGACCCCGGGACTATGGCTACACCTTC; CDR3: CASSRPRDYGYTF
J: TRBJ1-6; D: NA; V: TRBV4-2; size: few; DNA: TGTGCCAGCAGCCAACGGGCTAAGAATTCACCCCTCCACTTT; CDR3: CASSQRAKNSPLHF
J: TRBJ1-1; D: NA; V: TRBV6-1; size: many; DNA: TGTGCCAGCAACCCTCGGAACACTGAAGCTTTCTTT; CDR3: CASNPRNTEAFF
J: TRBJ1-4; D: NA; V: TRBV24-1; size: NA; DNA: TGTGCCACCAGTGATTCTGGGGGCTCTAATGAAAAACTGTTTTTT; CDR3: CATSDSGGSNEKLFF
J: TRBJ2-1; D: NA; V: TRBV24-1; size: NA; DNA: TGTGCCACCAGTGATCGATACGGGAGCAACCCCTACAATGAGCAGTTCTTC; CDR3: CATSDRYGSNPYNEQFF
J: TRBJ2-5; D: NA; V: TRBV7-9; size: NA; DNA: TGTGCCAGCAGCTCATGGAAAGATCAAGAGACCCAGTACTTC; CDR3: CASSSWKDQETQYF
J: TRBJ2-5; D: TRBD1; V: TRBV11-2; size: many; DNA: TGTGCCAGCAGCTTATTTCGTTGGAGGGACAGGGAAGAGACCCAGTACTTC; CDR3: CASSLFRWRDREETQYF
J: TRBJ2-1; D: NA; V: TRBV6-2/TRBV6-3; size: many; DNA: TGTGCCAGCAGCCGAGGCCCAGGGATCGGGGACAATGAGCAGTTCTTC; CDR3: CASSRGPGIGDNEQFF
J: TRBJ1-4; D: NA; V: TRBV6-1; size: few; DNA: TGTGCCAGCAGCGCCATATTACAGGGTTTAGATGAAAAACTGTTTTTT; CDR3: CASSAILQGLDEKLFF
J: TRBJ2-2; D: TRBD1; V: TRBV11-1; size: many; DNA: TGTGCCAGCAGCTTAGCGGGACAGGGGAACACCGGGGAGCTGTTTTTT; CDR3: CASSLAGQGNTGELFF
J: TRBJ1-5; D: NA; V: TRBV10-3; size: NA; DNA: TGTGCCATCAGTGAGTCGACCAGGGTTGGCCAGCCCCAGCATTTT; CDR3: CAISESTRVGQPQHF